Below are 29 T cell receptor beta chains sequenced from a single sample in a study of T-cell memory formation after mild COVID-19. TCRdb used MiXCR to reprocess the 5' RACE reads, holding one entry per CDR3 protein. The sample shows approximately 450,000 distinct CDR3 sequences, 15% to 20% of them seen only once. The sample comprised PBMCs or a T cell subset sorted from them (not recorded which). The origin of the receptors is an adult woman who had mild COVID-19 (a few samples of this study predate the infection). Cell type and time point are not known.

This clonotype was observed a few times. This CDR3 reads CSASRGTPGGEQYF. CDR3 DNA: TGCAGTGCTAGCCGGGGGACGCCGGGTGGAGAGCAGTACTTC. The chain employs TRBV20-1 and TRBJ2-7; D possibly corresponds to TRBD2 (6 bases). The CDR3 covers 14 residues. Per germline, CDR1 DFQATT and CDR2 SNEGSKA (reference sequence). V lost 3 bases and J lost 7, with 19 bases in between.

V usage is TRBV6-1 and J usage is TRBJ2-7, with 10 bases that match TRBD2. V dropped 6 bases and J dropped 6; count of bases not matched to a gene: 11. Germline-derived CDR1 and CDR2 are MNHNS and SASEGT. The CDR3 is 15 residues long. For the CDR3, the DNA is TGTGCCAGCAGCGTTCTAGCGGGAGACTGGGGCGAGCAGTACTTC. Residues: CASSVLAGDWGEQYF.

V is TRBV20-1 and J is TRBJ2-1; the match to TRBD2 covers 11 bases. Germline CDR1 and CDR2: DFQATT and SNEGSKA (reference sequence). Unmatched junction bases numbered 3, after V lost 0 bases and J lost 2 bases. This CDR3 region has 16 residues. The CDR3: CSARENSGRAYNEQFF. The CDR3, as DNA: TGCAGTGCTAGAGAGAATAGCGGGAGGGCCTACAATGAGCAGTTCTTC.

This chain joins TRBV7-9 and TRBJ1-2, with D perhaps TRBD1 (6 bases). CDR1 is SEHNR and CDR2 is FQNEAQ in the germline V gene (reference sequence). The CDR3 has 14 amino acids. The V end lost 2 bases, the J end lost 3 bases, and 10 bases lay between the germline ends. The CDR3 DNA reads TGTGCCAGCAGCTTAAATACAGGGCACTATGGCTACACCTTC. As protein: CASSLNTGHYGYTF.

A few counts support this clonotype. CDR3 loop: CATSRGGLAEYNEQFF. The CDR3 region has the DNA TGTGCCACCAGCAGAGGGGGACTAGCAGAATACAATGAGCAGTTCTTC. This chain connects TRBV15 to TRBJ2-1, with 9 bases identical to TRBD2. Trimming at V came to 1 base and at J to 4 bases, leaving 5 bases not matched to a gene. The CDR3 loop spans 16 amino acids. The germline gives CDR1 LNHNV, CDR2 YYDKDF (reference sequence).

This clonotype was detected many times. The chain has TRBV7-9 and TRBJ2-1; 9 bases fit TRBD1. Germline V lookup: CDR1 SEHNR, CDR2 FQNEAQ (reference sequence). V lost 2 bases, J lost 0 bases, and 2 bases stayed unmatched. The CDR3 covers 16 residues. CDR3 nucleotide sequence: TGTGCCAGCAGCTTACTGGGACAGGGCTCCTACAATGAGCAGTTCTTC. Amino acids: CASSLLGQGSYNEQFF.

The V gene is TRBV20-1, the J gene TRBJ1-1; D not resolved. V shed 0 bases and J shed 0 bases, with 11 bases lying between them. CDR3 length: 15 amino acids. Germline-derived CDR1 and CDR2 are DFQATT and SNEGSKA (reference sequence). The CDR3 loop reads CSARDRNKLNTEAFF. CDR3 sequence (DNA): TGCAGTGCTAGAGATCGGAACAAACTGAACACTGAAGCTTTCTTT.

The chain links TRBV4-3 to TRBJ2-7; D is unclear. This CDR3 contains 14 residues. Trimming pared 0 bases from V and 2 bases from J, leaving 8 bases between. The germline V gene encodes CDR1 LGHNA and CDR2 YSLEER. As DNA, the CDR3 is TGCGCCAGCAGCCAAGATCACAGAACCTACGAGCAGTACTTC. This sequence encodes CASSQDHRTYEQYF.

This clonotype came up once. The chain joins TRBV7-6 to TRBJ2-5, with unresolved D. This CDR3 has 13 amino acids. The germline V gene encodes CDR1 SGHVS and CDR2 FNYEAQ. Trimming stripped 5 bases from V and 4 bases from J, with 11 bases between. For the CDR3, the DNA is TGTGCCAGCAGCCCACTAACCCCAGAGACCCAGTACTTC. Its protein is CASSPLTPETQYF.

This clonotype was seen a handful of times. CDR3 sequence (DNA): TGTGCGACCACCTCTGGCAATCAGCCCCAGCATTTT. Protein product: CATTSGNQPQHF. V is TRBV12-3 or TRBV12-4 and J is TRBJ1-5; no firm D call. The CDR3 covers 12 residues.

This clonotype was seen ten or more times. The V and J genes are TRBV5-1 and TRBJ2-6, with a tentative D call TRBD2 (6 bases). The CDR3 loop spans 16 amino acids. Germline CDR1 SGHRS, CDR2 YFSETQ. V was shortened by 0 bases and J by 2 bases, with 9 bases between the two germline ends. CDR3 amino acids: CASSLAGVAGANVLTF. The DNA for the CDR3 is TGCGCCAGCAGCTTGGCGGGGGTTGCTGGGGCCAACGTCCTGACTTTC. Filled out from reference TRBV5-1 and TRBJ2-6, the complete variable domain reads KAGVTQTPRYLIKTRGQQVTLSCSPISGHRSVSWYQQTPGQGLQFLFEYFSETQRNKGNFPGRFSGRQFSNSRSEMNVSTLELGDSALYLCASSLAGVAGANVLTFGAGSRLTVL.

V usage is TRBV7-9 and J usage is TRBJ2-7; 7 nucleotides match TRBD1. Germline CDR1 is SEHNR and CDR2 is FQNEAQ (reference sequence). Germline trimming cut 0 bases from V and 3 bases from J; bases unmatched to any gene: 8. This CDR3 spans 16 amino acids. The CDR3 reads CASSLADRPSGYEQYF. The CDR3 nucleotides read TGTGCCAGCAGCTTAGCGGACAGGCCCTCGGGCTACGAGCAGTACTTC.

This clonotype was seen only a few times. This sequence joins TRBV3-1 and TRBJ2-5, with D perhaps TRBD2 (7 bases). Between the trimmed V and J ends, which lost 8 bases and 4 bases, there was a span of 14 bases. Per germline, CDR1 LGHDT and CDR2 YNNKEL (reference sequence). The CDR3 is 13 residues long. The CDR3 reads CASLPGGRETQYF. The CDR3 nucleotides are TGTGCCAGCCTCCCCGGGGGGCGAGAGACCCAGTACTTC.

This clonotype was picked up many times. This chain connects TRBV7-8 to TRBJ2-1, with 10 bases matching TRBD2. Looked up from germline, CDR1 is SGHVS and CDR2 is FQNEAQ. The CDR3 length is 16 residues. J lost 3 bases, V lost 4 bases, and 6 bases had no gene match. The CDR3 reads CASSSGTSVFYNEQFF. The CDR3 DNA sequence: TGTGCCAGCAGCTCCGGGACTAGCGTGTTCTACAATGAGCAGTTCTTC. Full variable domain (rest looked up from reference TRBV7-8 and TRBJ2-1): GAGVSQSPRYKVAKRGQDVALRCDPISGHVSLFWYQQALGQGPEFLTYFQNEAQLDKSGLPSDRFFAERPEGSVSTLKIQRTQQEDSAVYLCASSSGTSVFYNEQFFGPGTRLTVL.

This sequence joins TRBV7-8 and TRBJ2-7; TRBD1 aligns across 9 bases. CDR1 is SGHVS, CDR2 FQNEAQ, per germline. The CDR3 contains 15 residues. V lost 3 bases and J lost 6; bases outside the gene matches: 9. CDR3 region: CASSFAGTGSGEQYF. CDR3 DNA: TGTGCCAGCAGCTTTGCCGGGACAGGGTCCGGCGAGCAGTACTTC.

The sample holds one count of this clonotype. The J gene is TRBJ2-5, the V gene TRBV19; the D is unclear. Germline CDR1 and CDR2: LNHDA and SQIVND (reference sequence). Trimming took off 3 bases at V and 5 bases at J, with 16 bases between the two ends. The CDR3 length is 15 residues. DNA of the CDR3: TGTGCCAGTAGTATGGGGATCGAGGCCTGGGAGACCCAGTACTTC. It translates to CASSMGIEAWETQYF.

There are a few counts of this clonotype. V gene TRBV4-1 combines with J gene TRBJ2-1; 9 bases align to TRBD2. CDR3 length: 18 amino acids. The ends lost 4 bases at V and 3 bases at J; junction bases unmatched: 13. In germline, CDR1 is MGHRA, CDR2 YSYEKL. Here the CDR3 reads CASSRGRASGILYNEQFF. Written as DNA, the CDR3 is TGCGCCAGCAGCCGAGGGAGGGCTAGCGGGATCCTCTACAATGAGCAGTTCTTC.

This sequence joins TRBV5-1 and TRBJ1-2; D is perhaps TRBD1 (5 bases). Per germline, CDR1 SGHRS and CDR2 YFSETQ. V shed 0 bases and J shed 10 bases, with 13 bases lying between them. This CDR3 has 13 amino acids. The CDR3 DNA is TGCGCCAGCAGCTTGGTAGGGGCAACATTCTACACCTTC. Amino acids: CASSLVGATFYTF.

This clonotype was observed a handful of times. CDR3: CASSLVSGGPASTDTQYF. DNA of the CDR3: TGCGCCAGCAGCTTGGTTAGCGGGGGTCCTGCTAGCACAGATACGCAGTATTTT. The chain combines TRBV5-1 with TRBJ2-3; 9 bases map to TRBD2. CDR3 length: 18 amino acids. CDR1 SGHRS and CDR2 YFSETQ come from the germline V gene. With V trimmed by 0 bases and J by 0 bases, 8 bases remained unmatched.

This clonotype was detected a few times. This sequence joins TRBV6-5 and TRBJ2-5; the D gene could be TRBD1 or TRBD2 (5 bases each). Trimming removed 0 bases at V and 2 bases at J, with 13 bases between. The CDR3 extends over 16 amino acids. Germline lookup yields CDR1 MNHEY and CDR2 SVGAGI. This CDR3 reads CASSYSAGWRQETQYF. The CDR3 DNA sequence: TGTGCCAGCAGTTACTCGGCAGGGTGGAGGCAAGAGACCCAGTACTTC.

This chain joins TRBV20-1 and TRBJ2-5, with D uncertain. Deletions cut 0 bases from V and 10 bases from J, with 6 bases between. The CDR3 covers 10 residues. Germline assignment: CDR1 DFQATT and CDR2 SNEGSKA (reference sequence). The CDR3 DNA reads TGCAGTGCTAGAGATATAGGCCAGTACTTC. Its protein product is CSARDIGQYF.

This chain joins TRBV14 and TRBJ1-1, with 7 bases matching TRBD1. Trimming removed 0 bases from V and 0 bases from J; junction bases left unmatched: 13. This CDR3 spans 19 amino acids. Germline V lookup: CDR1 SGHDN, CDR2 FVKESK. CDR3 amino acids: CASSQDTDRRGIMNTEAFF. The CDR3 DNA sequence: TGTGCCAGCAGCCAAGATACGGACAGGCGGGGGATCATGAACACTGAAGCTTTCTTT.

This clonotype was picked up a small number of times. The rearrangement uses TRBV7-2 and TRBJ1-2; 12 positions agree with TRBD1. There are 15 residues in the CDR3. J was trimmed by 4 bases and V by 5 bases; bases with no gene match: 5. CDR1 and CDR2 from the germline V gene are SGHTA and FQGNSA. CDR3 sequence reads: CASSQGQGAVYGYTF. CDR3 bases: TGTGCCAGCAGCCAGGGACAGGGGGCTGTCTATGGCTACACCTTC.

The chain has TRBV7-9 and TRBJ2-1, with D possibly matching TRBD2 (7 bases). This CDR3 has 19 amino acids. The germline V gene has CDR1 SEHNR and CDR2 FQNEAQ (reference sequence). The ends were cut back, 3 bases at V and 4 bases at J, with 25 bases in the middle. CDR3 nucleotide sequence: TGTGCCAGCAGCTTGACAGGTTCGGGCGGGGGAGCGCAATACAATGAGCAGTTCTTC. Amino acids: CASSLTGSGGGAQYNEQFF.

The V call is TRBV5-1, the J call TRBJ2-3, with 7 bases that match TRBD2. J was trimmed by 4 bases and V by 2 bases; bases with no gene match: 10. This CDR3 region has 16 residues. CDR1 is SGHRS and CDR2 is YFSETQ in the germline V gene. The CDR3 nucleotides read TGCGCCAGCAGCTTTTCAGCGGGACGGGGCGCAGATACGCAGTATTTT. This translates into CASSFSAGRGADTQYF.

The chain is built from TRBV6-1 and TRBJ2-3, with D perhaps assigned TRBD1 or TRBD2 (6 bases each). CDR1 and CDR2 from the germline V gene are MNHNS and SASEGT. The CDR3 length is 13 residues. Trimming left V 4 bases short and J 11 bases short, with 16 bases between. CDR3 sequence reads: CASSGGTGAMQYF. The CDR3 DNA follows: TGTGCCAGCAGTGGAGGAACGGGGGCAATGCAGTATTTT.

The chain employs TRBV27 and TRBJ2-7; D gene unclear. The ends were cut back, 4 bases at V and 11 bases at J, with 18 bases in the middle. Germline lookup yields CDR1 MNHEY and CDR2 SMNVEV (reference sequence). The CDR3 is made up of 13 amino acids. CDR3 amino acids: CASSSHSAHSEYF. The CDR3 coding sequence is TGTGCCAGCAGTTCCCACTCAGCGCATTCCGAGTACTTC.

This clonotype was detected a few times. The V call is TRBV9, the J call TRBJ1-1, with TRBD1 as a possible D gene (5 bases). Germline V lookup: CDR1 SGDLS, CDR2 YYNGEE. V lost 0 bases, J lost 1 base, and 10 bases lay in between. The CDR3 has 15 amino acids. The CDR3 loop reads CASSVGGRGNTEAFF. The DNA of the CDR3 is TGTGCCAGCAGCGTAGGAGGGAGGGGGAACACTGAAGCTTTCTTT.

The chain has TRBV18 and TRBJ1-6; D remains unclear. Trimming took 6 bases from V and 7 from J, leaving 10 bases between them. The CDR3 extends over 13 amino acids. Germline assignment: CDR1 KGHSH and CDR2 LQKENI. The CDR3 coding sequence is TGTGCCAGCTCGACATCGGACAATTCACCCCTCCACTTT. It encodes CASSTSDNSPLHF.